The clone carrying this T cell receptor beta chain was seen a single time. One end of the junction fails to match germline, which may point to a read error. This sample is part of a study of tumor-infiltrating lymphocytes in primary liver carcinoma. Study details: Lesions, classed as T1-T3 N0M0, spanned about 4.2 to 10 cm across. Each of the samples returned roughly 3.65 to 7.5 million productive TCRbeta reads (a yield similar across tissue types).

A constant-region primer primed TCR beta cDNA synthesis from 500 ng of total RNA. Three nested multiplex PCR rounds, a slightly modified ARM-PCR, produced the libraries for TCR beta. A C-beta reverse primer and TRBV1-TRBV30 forward primers served in each of the first two PCR rounds, at 10 cycles apiece. TCRdb re-derived calls from the multiplex PCR reads in MiXCR, one entry per CDR3 protein. The sample holds approximately 92,000 distinct CDR3 sequences, around 70% seen once. The CDR3 covers 19 residues. CDR1 SGHAT and CDR2 FQDESV come from the germline V gene (reference sequence). The source material, roughly 20-31 mg of unsorted bulk tissue, was used to co-extract RNA and DNA. Surgical resection treated primary liver carcinoma in the patients.

The chain employs TRBV11-1 and TRBJ2-5; TRBD2 might be the D (5 bases). Material: tumor-adjacent normal liver tissue. The sequence was obtained from a man aged 40-50 years with primary liver carcinoma and hepatitis B virus infection. The CDR3 loop reads CASNPPPEVRKDFHETHYF. The CDR3 DNA reads TGTGCCAGCAACCCGCCCCCGGAGGTCAGGAAGGACTTCCATGAGACCCACTACTTC.